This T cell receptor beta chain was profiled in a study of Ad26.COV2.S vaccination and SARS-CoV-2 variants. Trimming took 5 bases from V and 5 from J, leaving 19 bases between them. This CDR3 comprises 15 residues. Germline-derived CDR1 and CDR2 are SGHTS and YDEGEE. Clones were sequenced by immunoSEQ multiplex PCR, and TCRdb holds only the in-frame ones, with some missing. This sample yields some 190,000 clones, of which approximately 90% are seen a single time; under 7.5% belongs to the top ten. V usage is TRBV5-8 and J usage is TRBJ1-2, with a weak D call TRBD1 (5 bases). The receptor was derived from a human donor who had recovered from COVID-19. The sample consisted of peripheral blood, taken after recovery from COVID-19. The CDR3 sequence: CASSPGRGGRYGYTF. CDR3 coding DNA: TGTGCCAGCAGTCCGGGACGCGGGGGACGGTATGGCTACACCTTC.